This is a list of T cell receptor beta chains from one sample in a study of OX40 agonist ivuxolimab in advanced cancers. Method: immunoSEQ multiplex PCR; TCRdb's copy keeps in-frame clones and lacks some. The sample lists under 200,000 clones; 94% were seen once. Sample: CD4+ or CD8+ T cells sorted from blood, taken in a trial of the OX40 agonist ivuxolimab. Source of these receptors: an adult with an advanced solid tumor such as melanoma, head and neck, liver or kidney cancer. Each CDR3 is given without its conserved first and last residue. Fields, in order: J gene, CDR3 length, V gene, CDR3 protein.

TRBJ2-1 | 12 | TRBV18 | ASSPLTSDNEQF
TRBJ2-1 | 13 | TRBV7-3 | ASSTTSGSYNEQF
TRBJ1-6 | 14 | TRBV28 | ASTSSGVGPNSPLH
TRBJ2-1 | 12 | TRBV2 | ASRSLAGVFEQF
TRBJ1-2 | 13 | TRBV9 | ASSIRTGGLNGYT
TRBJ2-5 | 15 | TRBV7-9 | ASRSGQVDRFEETQY
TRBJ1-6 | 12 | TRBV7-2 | ASGTDRVHSPLH
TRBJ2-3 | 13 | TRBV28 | ASSFMSGARDTQY
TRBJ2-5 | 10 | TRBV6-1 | ASDWALETQY
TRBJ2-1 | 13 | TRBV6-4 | ASSLSGGTYNEQF
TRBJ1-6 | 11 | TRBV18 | ASSPSLNSPLH
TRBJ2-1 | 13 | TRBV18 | ASSPTLAGHNEQF
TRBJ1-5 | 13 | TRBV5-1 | ASSLGEWGNQPQH
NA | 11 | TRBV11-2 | ASSLSPSYEQY
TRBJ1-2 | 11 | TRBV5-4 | ASSFDRGDGYT
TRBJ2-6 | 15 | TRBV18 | ASSPGFSGTGANVLT
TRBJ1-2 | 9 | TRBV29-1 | SVGPDYGYT
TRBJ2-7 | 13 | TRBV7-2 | ASSTPGLGVYEQY
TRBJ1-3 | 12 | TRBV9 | ASSRETSGNTIY
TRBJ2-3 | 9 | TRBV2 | ASGGGDTQY
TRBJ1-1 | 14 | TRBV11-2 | ASSLDPDRGGNEAF
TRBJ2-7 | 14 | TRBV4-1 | ASSQKFERVPYEQY
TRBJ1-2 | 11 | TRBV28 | ASFSSVNYGYT
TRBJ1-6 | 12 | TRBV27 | ASSLWHNNSPLH
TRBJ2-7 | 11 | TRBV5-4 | ASSPNYSYEQY
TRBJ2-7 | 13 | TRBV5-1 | ASSLETIPGYEQY
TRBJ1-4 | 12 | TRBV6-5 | ASSPPGTNEKLF
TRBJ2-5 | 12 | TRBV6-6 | ASSVGRIQETQY
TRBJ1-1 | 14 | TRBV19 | ASSIHGQLMNTEAF
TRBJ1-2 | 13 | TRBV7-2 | ASSLDTAGRRGYT
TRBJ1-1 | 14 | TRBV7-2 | ASSWRGQGAGTEAF